This is a list of T cell receptor beta chains from one sample in a study of sequential checkpoint blockade in melanoma. Sequencing used immunoSEQ multiplex PCR; TCRdb keeps in-frame clones, though not all of them. The data show 2,000 or so clones, 55% to 75% seen once. Material: CD8+ T cells sorted from blood (inferred from file names), obtained from a patient given nivolumab and ipilimumab in sequence. These TCRs come from a human patient with melanoma. Some clones in this sample may be carry-over from other donors' samples. Both conserved end residues are part of each CDR3. The D gene is left open where the match is weak. Clone size is stated in some rows and not others, as once, few, many or a class when expanded.

v_gene	j_gene	abundance	d_gene	CDR3nt	CDR3aa
TRBV4-1	TRBJ1-5	few	TRBD1	TGCGCCAGCAGCCAAGCCAGGGGGCGGGATCAGCCCCAGCATTTT	CASSQARGRDQPQHF
TRBV9	TRBJ2-7	.	.	TGTGCCAGCAGCGTAGGACAGGCGAGCTCCTACGAGCAGTACTTC	CASSVGQASSYEQYF
TRBV5-6	TRBJ1-2	once	TRBD1	TGTGCCAGCAGCTTGGATTCGGACAGGGGAGGCGATGGCTACACCTTC	CASSLDSDRGGDGYTF
TRBV7-2	TRBJ2-1	.	.	TGTGCCAGCAGCTTATCTCACAGGGGACTTTACAATGAGCAGTTCTTC	CASSLSHRGLYNEQFF
TRBV27	TRBJ2-7	.	.	TGTGCCAGCAGTGCATTACACGCGACAGGGGACTACTACGAGCAGTACTTC	CASSALHATGDYYEQYF
TRBV6-7	TRBJ1-6	.	TRBD1	TGTGCCAGCAGTGGGGGGACAGACAGTTCACCCCTCCACTTT	CASSGGTDSSPLHF
TRBV18	TRBJ2-7	.	.	TGTGCCAGCTCACCAGCAGGGTCACTCGAGCAGTACTTC	CASSPAGSLEQYF
TRBV10-2	TRBJ1-2	.	.	TGCGCCAGCAGTTCGGTAGGCGCTTCTAGAAAGACCTATGGCTACACCTTC	CASSSVGASRKTYGYTF
TRBV9	TRBJ2-1	.	TRBD2	TGTGCCAGCAGCGTAGGGGGACTAGCGGGTTACAATGAGCAGTTCTTC	CASSVGGLAGYNEQFF
TRBV16	TRBJ2-7	.	TRBD1	TGTGCCAGCAGCCAAGTCCGACAACCGGGACAGGGAAGGTACGAGCAGTACTTC	CASSQVRQPGQGRYEQYF
TRBV10-3	TRBJ1-2	.	.	TGTGCCATCAGTGAAGAGGTCAGGGCCTATGGCTACACCTTC	CAISEEVRAYGYTF
TRBV7-8	TRBJ1-5	.	.	TGTGCCAGCAGCTTAGGCCGGGACATTGTTAGCAATCAGCCCCAGCATTTT	CASSLGRDIVSNQPQHF
TRBV27	TRBJ1-4	.	.	TGTGCCAGCAGTCCCCAGGGATCAACTAATGAAAAACTGTTTTTT	CASSPQGSTNEKLFF
TRBV6-6	TRBJ1-5	.	.	TGTGCCAGCAGTTACTCGAACAGAAATCAGCCCCAGCATTTT	CASSYSNRNQPQHF
TRBV5-4	TRBJ2-4	few	TRBD1	TGTGCCAGCACGTCGGGACAGGGGGCCAAAAACATTCAGTACTTC	CASTSGQGAKNIQYF
TRBV7-9	TRBJ2-2	.	TRBD1	TGTGCCAGCAGCCACGCCCGGACAGGGTTCACCGGGGAGCTGTTTTTT	CASSHARTGFTGELFF
TRBV10-2	TRBJ1-6	few	.	TGCGCCAGCATAGACACCATCTATAATTCACCCCTCCACTTT	CASIDTIYNSPLHF
TRBV6-6	TRBJ1-2	few	TRBD1	TGTGCCAGCAGTCCCCAGACAGGGGCGGCCTATGGCTACACCTTC	CASSPQTGAAYGYTF
TRBV15	TRBJ1-6	.	.	TGTGCCACCCAGAGGGGGATAATGGGTTCACCCCTCCACTTT	CATQRGIMGSPLHF
TRBV30	TRBJ2-7	.	.	TGTGCCTGGAGTCCCTCGGGGAACGAGCAGTACTTC	CAWSPSGNEQYF
TRBV7-5	TRBJ2-7	.	.	TGTGTCAGAAGCTCTTGCCAGGGTGGGCCCTACGAGCAGTACTTC	CVRSSCQGGPYEQYF
TRBV30	TRBJ2-3	.	.	TGTGCCTGGAGTCGCCAGGGAAGGCGGTTAGATACGCAGTATTTT	CAWSRQGRRLDTQYF
TRBV29-1	TRBJ2-7	.	.	TGCAGCGTTGATGTCGGGGAAGGATACGAGCAGTACTTC	CSVDVGEGYEQYF
TRBV6-1	TRBJ2-7	few	.	TGTGCCAGCAGAATGCAGGGGGGCCTAGCCTACGAGCAGTACTTC	CASRMQGGLAYEQYF
TRBV15	TRBJ1-4	.	.	TGTGCCACCAGCGCGGGGGCTACTAATGAAAAACTGTTTTTT	CATSAGATNEKLFF
TRBV19	TRBJ1-1	.	.	TGTGCCAGTAGTCCCCCTAACAGGGACCATGAAGCTTTCTTT	CASSPPNRDHEAFF
TRBV29-1	TRBJ1-1	.	TRBD1	TGCAGCGTCAGGGACAGGGGAGGAACTGAAGCTTTCTTT	CSVRDRGGTEAFF
TRBV7-6	TRBJ2-1	.	TRBD2	TGTGCCAGCAGCTTAGGTCTAGCGGGGGAGGCCTACAATGAGCAGTTCTTC	CASSLGLAGEAYNEQFF
TRBV6-5	TRBJ1-5	.	.	TGTGCCAGCAGTGGGGGGAGGGGACAGCCCCAGCATTTT	CASSGGRGQPQHF
TRBV5-8	TRBJ2-7	.	TRBD2	TGTGCCAGCAGCTTTAGCGGGGTTGGCTACGAGCAGTACTTC	CASSFSGVGYEQYF
TRBV29-1	TRBJ1-2	.	TRBD1	TGCAGCGTTGAAGAAGGGACAGGGGATAGGTATGGCTACACCTTC	CSVEEGTGDRYGYTF
TRBV2	TRBJ1-2	.	TRBD1	TGTGCCAGCAGTGACGCTATGACAGGGGAAGGCTATGGCTACACCTTC	CASSDAMTGEGYGYTF
TRBV6-6	TRBJ2-7	.	.	TGTGCCAGCAGTCTAGTTCCCAGGGATCTTATCTACTTC	CASSLVPRDLIYF
TRBV7-2	TRBJ1-1	.	.	TGTGCCAGCAGCTTTCTTCTCTCAGGGATCATGAACACTGAAGCTTTCTTT	CASSFLLSGIMNTEAFF
TRBV2	TRBJ1-2	once	.	TGTGCCAGCAGCTCAGAAACCGGCGGCAGGGGCGGTGGCTACACCTTC	CASSSETGGRGGGYTF
TRBV7-9	TRBJ1-6	.	.	TGTGCCAGCAGTACCGGGGGTTCCTATAATTCACCCCTCCACTTT	CASSTGGSYNSPLHF
TRBV30	TRBJ1-2	.	.	TGTGCCTGGTGGGACTTGGCTTACTATGGCTACACCTTC	CAWWDLAYYGYTF
TRBV5-5	TRBJ1-1	.	.	TGTGCCAGCAGCTTTGGGGCAGGGTGGACTGAAGCTTTCTTT	CASSFGAGWTEAFF
TRBV19	TRBJ1-2	.	TRBD1	TGTGCCAGTAGTACTGACAGGGTGTCTAATGGCTACACCTTC	CASSTDRVSNGYTF
TRBV7-2	TRBJ2-7	medium-sized	.	TGTGCCAGCAGCTTAGTCTTGGCTAGCCCTAACTACGAGCAGTACTTC	CASSLVLASPNYEQYF
TRBV27	TRBJ2-7	.	TRBD1	TGTGCCAGCACACGAGGGACAGGGGCGGCCGAGCAGTACTTC	CASTRGTGAAEQYF
TRBV2	TRBJ1-1	few	.	TGTGCCAGCAGTTCAGGTGAAGCTTTCTTT	CASSSGEAFF
TRBV6-1	TRBJ2-7	once	TRBD1	TGTGCCAGCAGTGTGACAGGGTTCTACGAGCAGTACTTC	CASSVTGFYEQYF
TRBV4-1	TRBJ2-7	.	.	TGCGCCAGCAGCCATTCCTATGGGCCCAGCTCCTACGAGCAGTACTTC	CASSHSYGPSSYEQYF
TRBV7-9	TRBJ2-7	few	TRBD1	TGTGCCAGCAGCTTAGCGTCGTTTACAGGGGTCTCCTACGAGCAGTACTTC	CASSLASFTGVSYEQYF
TRBV5-6	TRBJ1-2	medium-sized	TRBD1	TGTGCCAGCAGCTCTAGGACAGGGGGCTCCTATGGCTACACCTTC	CASSSRTGGSYGYTF
TRBV23-1	TRBJ1-4	once	.	TGCGCCAGCAGTCAATCCCTCCAGGACACCCTACCGTGGCTGTTTTTT	CASSQSLQDTLPWLFF
TRBV5-6	TRBJ1-1	.	TRBD1	TGTGCCAGCAGCTTATATGGGGACCCTACAGGGGATACTGAAGCTTTCTTT	CASSLYGDPTGDTEAFF
TRBV6-6	TRBJ1-2	.	.	TGTGCCAGCTGGCTGAGGGGAGGGGCTGGCTACACCTTC	CASWLRGGAGYTF
TRBV7-9	TRBJ2-7	.	TRBD1	TGTGCCAGCAGCTTAGGGGACAGGGCGCCCGAGCAGTACTTC	CASSLGDRAPEQYF
TRBV25-1	TRBJ1-4	once	TRBD1	TGTGCCAGCGGACAGGGGGCAAGGGAAAAACTGTTTTTT	CASGQGAREKLFF
TRBV27	TRBJ2-7	.	.	TGTGCCAGCAGGAGCTTGCAGGGGGGTGGGGAGCAGTACTTC	CASRSLQGGGEQYF
TRBV11-2	TRBJ2-2	.	.	TGTGCCAGCAGCTCAATCCCCGGTTGGAACACCGGGGAGCTGTTTTTT	CASSSIPGWNTGELFF
TRBV6-6	TRBJ1-1	.	.	TGTGCCAGCTCTCAGGCCCAAGGGAACACTGAAGCTTTCTTT	CASSQAQGNTEAFF
TRBV7-2	TRBJ2-1	medium-sized	TRBD2	TGTGCCAGCAGCTCTGGACTAGCGGGGGGGAATGAGCAGTTCTTC	CASSSGLAGGNEQFF
TRBV4-2	TRBJ1-1	.	.	TGTGCCAGCAGCCAAGAAGGACAAGCGAACACTGAAGCTTTCTTT	CASSQEGQANTEAFF
TRBV7-9	TRBJ1-2	.	.	TGTGCCAGCAGCTCAAGCTACGACTTTCGGGGATCGTATAGTGGCTACACCTTC	CASSSSYDFRGSYSGYTF
TRBV30	TRBJ1-3	.	.	TGTGCCTGGAGTGGGGTCGGGTTGTCTGGAAACACCATATATTTT	CAWSGVGLSGNTIYF
TRBV4-1	TRBJ1-2	once	.	TGCGCCAGCAGCCAAGAGACCTGGGCAGGGTCCTATGGCTACACCTTC	CASSQETWAGSYGYTF